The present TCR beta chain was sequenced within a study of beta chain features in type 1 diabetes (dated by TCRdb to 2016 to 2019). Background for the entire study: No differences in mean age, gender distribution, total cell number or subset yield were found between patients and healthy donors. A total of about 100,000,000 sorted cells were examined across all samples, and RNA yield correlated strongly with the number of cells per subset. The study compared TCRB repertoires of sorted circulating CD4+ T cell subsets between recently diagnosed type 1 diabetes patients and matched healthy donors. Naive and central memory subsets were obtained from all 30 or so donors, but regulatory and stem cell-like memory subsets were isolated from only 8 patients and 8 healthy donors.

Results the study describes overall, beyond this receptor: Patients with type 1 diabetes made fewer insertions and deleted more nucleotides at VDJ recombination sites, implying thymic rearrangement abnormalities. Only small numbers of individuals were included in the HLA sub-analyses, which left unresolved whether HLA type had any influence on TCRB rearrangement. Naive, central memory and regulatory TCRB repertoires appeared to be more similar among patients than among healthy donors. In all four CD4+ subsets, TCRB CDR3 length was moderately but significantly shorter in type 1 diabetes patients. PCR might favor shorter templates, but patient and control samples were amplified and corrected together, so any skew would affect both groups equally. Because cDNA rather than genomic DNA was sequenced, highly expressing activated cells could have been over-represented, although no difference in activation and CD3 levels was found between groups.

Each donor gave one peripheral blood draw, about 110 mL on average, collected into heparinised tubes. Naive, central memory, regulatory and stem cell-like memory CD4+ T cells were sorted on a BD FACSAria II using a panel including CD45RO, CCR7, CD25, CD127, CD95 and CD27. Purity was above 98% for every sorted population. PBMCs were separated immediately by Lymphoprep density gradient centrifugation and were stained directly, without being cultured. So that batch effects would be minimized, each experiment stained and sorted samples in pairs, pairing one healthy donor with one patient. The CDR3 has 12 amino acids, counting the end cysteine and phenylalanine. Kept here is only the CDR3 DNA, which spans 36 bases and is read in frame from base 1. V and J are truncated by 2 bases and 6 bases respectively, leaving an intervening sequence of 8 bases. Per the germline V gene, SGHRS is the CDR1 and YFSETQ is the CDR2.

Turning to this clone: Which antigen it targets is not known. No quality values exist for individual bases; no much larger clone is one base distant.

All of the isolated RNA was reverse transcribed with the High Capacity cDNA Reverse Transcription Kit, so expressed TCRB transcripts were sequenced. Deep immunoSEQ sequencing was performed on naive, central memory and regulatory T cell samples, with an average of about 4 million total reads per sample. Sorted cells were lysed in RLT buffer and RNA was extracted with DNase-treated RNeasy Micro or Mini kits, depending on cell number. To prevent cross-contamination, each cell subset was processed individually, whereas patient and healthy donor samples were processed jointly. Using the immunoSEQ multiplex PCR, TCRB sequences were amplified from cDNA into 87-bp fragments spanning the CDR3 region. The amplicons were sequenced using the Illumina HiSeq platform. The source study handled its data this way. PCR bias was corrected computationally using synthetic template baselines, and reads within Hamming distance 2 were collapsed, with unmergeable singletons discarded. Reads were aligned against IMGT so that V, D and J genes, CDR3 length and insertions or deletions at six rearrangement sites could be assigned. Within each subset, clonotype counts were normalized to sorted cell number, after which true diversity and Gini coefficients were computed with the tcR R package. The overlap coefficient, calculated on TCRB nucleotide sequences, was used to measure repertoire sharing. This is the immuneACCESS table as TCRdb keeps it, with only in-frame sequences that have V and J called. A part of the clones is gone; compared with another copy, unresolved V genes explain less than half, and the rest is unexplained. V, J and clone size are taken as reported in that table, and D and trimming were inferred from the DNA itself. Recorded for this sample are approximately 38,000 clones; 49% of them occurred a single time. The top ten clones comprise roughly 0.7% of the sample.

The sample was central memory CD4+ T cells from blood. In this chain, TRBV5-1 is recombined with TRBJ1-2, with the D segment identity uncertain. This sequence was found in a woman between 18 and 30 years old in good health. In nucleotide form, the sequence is TGCGCCAGCAGCTTAAACAGTGATGGCTACACCTTC. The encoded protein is CASSLNSDGYTF.